The 18 T cell receptor beta chains below all came from one sample that was sequenced in a study of T cell repertoires in cytomegalovirus infection. In TCRdb, the reads were re-called with MiXCR into one record per CDR3 protein. Of hundreds of thousands of distinct CDR3 sequences in the sample, around 32% were seen once. These receptors have no identified antigens. The starting material was cultured PBMCs, obtained from culture after CMV antigen stimulation. The receptor set was obtained from a human donor in good health (CMV status not recorded). Some clones in this sample may be carry-over from other donors' samples.

As to this clonotype: A much larger clone sits a single nucleotide away, making a read error possible. The rearrangement uses TRBV7-2 and TRBJ2-7, with D perhaps matching TRBD2 (6 bases). This CDR3 contains 13 residues. The germline V gene has CDR1 SGHTA and CDR2 FQGNSA. The CDR3 region is CASSQGLLYEQHF. In DNA, the CDR3 is TGTGCCAGCAGCCAGGGACTCCTTTACGAGCAGCACTTC.

The rearrangement uses TRBV11-2 and TRBJ2-7, with D maybe TRBD1 (5 bases). The CDR3 loop spans 13 amino acids. V lost 4 bases and J 2 bases, leaving 9 bases between the germline ends. The germline V gene encodes CDR1 SGHAT and CDR2 FQNNGV. CDR3: CASSSGHAYEQYF. DNA of the CDR3: TGTGCCAGCAGCTCCGGACACGCCTACGAGCAGTACTTC.

This clonotype was detected a few times. This chain uses TRBV29-1 with TRBJ2-6; D is unclear. The CDR3 is 12 amino acids. The germline V gene encodes CDR1 SQVTM and CDR2 ANQGSEA. Trimming took off 5 bases at V and 0 bases at J, with 2 bases between the two ends. CDR3 protein: CSVISGANVLTF. The CDR3 region has the DNA TGCAGCGTTATCTCTGGGGCCAACGTCCTGACTTTC.

This clonotype was counted a few times. This chain joins TRBV6-2 or TRBV6-3 and TRBJ2-7, with a possible D match to TRBD2 (6 bases). Germline CDR1 MNHEY, CDR2 SVGEGT. V was cut by 3 bases and J by 0 bases, with 12 bases left in between. This CDR3 spans 15 amino acids. The CDR3 loop reads CASSYGRGASYEQYF. As DNA, the CDR3 is TGTGCCAGCAGTTATGGGCGGGGAGCCTCCTACGAGCAGTACTTC.

The CDR3 protein is CASSEAPGAEQYF. DNA for the CDR3: TGTGCCAGCAGTGAAGCGCCCGGAGCGGAGCAGTACTTC. This chain joins TRBV2 and TRBJ2-7; D unresolved. CDR1 is SNHLY, CDR2 FYNNEI, per germline. V was clipped by 0 bases and J by 7 bases, with 10 bases between them. The CDR3 is 13 residues long. Combining the CDR3 with reference TRBV2 and TRBJ2-7 gives the whole variable domain EPEVTQTPSHQVTQMGQEVILRCVPISNHLYFYWYRQILGQKVEFLVSFYNNEISEKSEIFDDQFSVERPDGSNFTLKIRSTKLEDSAMYFCASSEAPGAEQYFGPGTRLTVT.

The CDR3 DNA reads TGTGCTAGTGGTTTCGGTCTAAGGACCCAGTACTTC. Translating it yields CASGFGLRTQYF. V usage is TRBV12-5 and J usage is TRBJ2-5, with unresolved D. V dropped 3 bases and J dropped 7 bases, with 9 bases sitting between them. The CDR3 runs 12 residues. Germline lookup yields CDR1 LGHNT and CDR2 FRNRAP.

This CDR3 is CATPRQGLNYGYTF. The CDR3, as DNA: TGTGCCACCCCCCGGCAGGGTCTTAACTATGGCTACACCTTC. The chain is built from TRBV12-3 or TRBV12-4 and TRBJ1-2; D possibly corresponds to TRBD1 (5 bases). CDR3 size: 14 residues. Trimming removed 10 bases at V and 1 base at J, with 16 bases between.

The CDR3 sequence: CASSSATGGREKLFF. The CDR3 DNA sequence: TGTGCCAGCAGTTCGGCGACAGGGGGACGTGAAAAACTGTTTTTT. The chain carries TRBV27 and TRBJ1-4, with 9 bases aligning to TRBD1. With 4 bases clipped from V and 7 bases from J, the junction kept 7 bases outside the gene matches. In germline, CDR1 is MNHEY, CDR2 SMNVEV (reference sequence). The CDR3 runs to 15 residues.

This chain joins TRBV7-6 and TRBJ1-6, with D hard to call. Germline CDR1 and CDR2: SGHVS and FNYEAQ. Trimming shortened V by 1 base and J by 8 bases, and 9 bases separated the two germline ends. CDR3 length: 14 amino acids. This chain's CDR3 is CASSLGGLDSPLHF. CDR3 nucleotide sequence: TGTGCCAGCAGCTTAGGAGGGCTTGATTCACCCCTCCACTTT.

In this sample, this clonotype turned up a few times. The CDR3 is CASSQESSNEQFF. The DNA for the CDR3 is TGTGCCAGCAGCCAAGAGTCTAGTAATGAGCAGTTCTTC. The genes are TRBV14 and TRBJ2-1, with unresolved D. V lost 0 bases and J 7 bases, leaving 7 bases between the germline ends. Germline V gene lookup returns CDR1 SGHDN and CDR2 FVKESK. The CDR3 contains 13 residues. Combining the CDR3 with reference TRBV14 and TRBJ2-1 gives the whole variable domain EAGVTQFPSHSVIEKGQTVTLRCDPISGHDNLYWYRRVMGKEIKFLLHFVKESKQDESGMPNNRFLAERTGGTYSTLKVQPAELEDSGVYFCASSQESSNEQFFGPGTRLTVL.

This rearrangement joins TRBV11-2 to TRBJ2-3; D is ambiguous. The CDR3 contains 15 residues. The V and J ends lost 2 bases and 5 bases respectively, with 14 bases between them. CDR1 is SGHAT, CDR2 FQNNGV, per germline. The CDR3 loop reads CASSLFQGWGDTQYF. CDR3 nucleotides: TGTGCCAGCAGCTTATTTCAAGGGTGGGGAGATACGCAGTATTTT. Full variable domain (missing parts from reference TRBV11-2 and TRBJ2-3): EAGVAQSPRYKIIEKRQSVAFWCNPISGHATLYWYQQILGQGPKLLIQFQNNGVVDDSQLPKDRFSAERLKGVDSTLKIQPAKLEDSAVYLCASSLFQGWGDTQYFGPGTRLTVL.

In this sample, this clonotype turned up a few times. The rearrangement links TRBV18 to TRBJ1-5; D gene uncertain. This CDR3 comprises 13 residues. Trimming shortened V by 4 bases and J by 0 bases, and 4 bases separated the two germline ends. Germline lookup yields CDR1 KGHSH and CDR2 LQKENI. The CDR3: CASSQASNQPQHF. The CDR3, as DNA: TGTGCCAGCTCACAGGCTAGCAATCAGCCCCAGCATTTT.

This clonotype turned up a few times. This rearrangement joins TRBV3-1 to TRBJ1-1; the D gene is possibly TRBD1 (5 bases). Germline V gene lookup returns CDR1 LGHDT and CDR2 YNNKEL (reference sequence). The CDR3 has 15 amino acids. V dropped 4 bases and J dropped 3 bases, with 15 bases sitting between them. The CDR3 nucleotides read TGTGCCAGCAGCCGCGGGGCGTCTGGGGACACTGAAGCTTTCTTT. It translates to CASSRGASGDTEAFF.

This clonotype was observed a handful of times. V gene TRBV28 combines with J gene TRBJ2-7, with no clear D. The V gene's germline CDR1 is MDHEN and CDR2 SYDVKM. V was cut by 3 bases and J by 4 bases, with 7 bases left in between. This CDR3 region has 12 residues. DNA of the CDR3: TGTGCCAGCAGTTTCCGAAATTACGAGCAGTACTTC. This codes for CASSFRNYEQYF.

The sample holds many counts of this clonotype. The chain has TRBV7-2 and TRBJ1-4; 9 bases map to TRBD1. This CDR3 comprises 15 residues. Germline V CDR1 and CDR2: SGHTA, FQGNSA. The ends lost 5 bases at V and 9 bases at J; junction bases unmatched: 10. Here the CDR3 reads CASSRQGQGWQKLFF. CDR3 nucleotide sequence: TGTGCCAGCAGCCGACAAGGACAGGGGTGGCAAAAACTGTTTTTT. The whole variable domain, filled in from reference TRBV7-2 and TRBJ1-4, reads GAGVSQSPSNKVTEKGKDVELRCDPISGHTALYWYRQSLGQGLEFLIYFQGNSAPDKSGLPSDRFSAERTGGSVSTLTIQRTQQEDSAVYLCASSRQGQGWQKLFFGSGTQLSVL.

The rearrangement links TRBV7-9 to TRBJ2-6; D remains unclear. The CDR3 loop spans 16 amino acids. Germline V gene data show CDR1 as SEHNR and CDR2 as FQNEAQ (reference sequence). The ends were cut back, 5 bases at V and 1 base at J, with 12 bases in the middle. CDR3 DNA: TGTGCCAGCAGCACCAGTGCCTCTTCTGGGGCCAACGTCCTGACTTTC. Its translation is CASSTSASSGANVLTF.

The V and J genes are TRBV7-9 and TRBJ2-7, with 11 nucleotides matching TRBD2. V was clipped by 5 bases and J by 3 bases; unmatched bases: 12. Germline values: CDR1 SEHNR, CDR2 FQNEAQ (reference sequence). This CDR3 region has 17 residues. The CDR3 region has the DNA TGTGCCAGCAGCCGACTAGCGGGGTACTCTCCCCTCTACGAGCAGTACTTC. Translated, it gives CASSRLAGYSPLYEQYF.

The chain uses TRBV2 and TRBJ1-4; D remains ambiguous. Germline V lookup: CDR1 SNHLY, CDR2 FYNNEI. The V gene lost 7 bases and the J gene lost 0 bases, with 9 bases spanning the gap. This CDR3 is 14 amino acids long. Here the CDR3 DNA reads TGTGCCAGCATCCTAGATGCAACTAATGAAAAACTGTTTTTT. This gives the protein CASILDATNEKLFF.